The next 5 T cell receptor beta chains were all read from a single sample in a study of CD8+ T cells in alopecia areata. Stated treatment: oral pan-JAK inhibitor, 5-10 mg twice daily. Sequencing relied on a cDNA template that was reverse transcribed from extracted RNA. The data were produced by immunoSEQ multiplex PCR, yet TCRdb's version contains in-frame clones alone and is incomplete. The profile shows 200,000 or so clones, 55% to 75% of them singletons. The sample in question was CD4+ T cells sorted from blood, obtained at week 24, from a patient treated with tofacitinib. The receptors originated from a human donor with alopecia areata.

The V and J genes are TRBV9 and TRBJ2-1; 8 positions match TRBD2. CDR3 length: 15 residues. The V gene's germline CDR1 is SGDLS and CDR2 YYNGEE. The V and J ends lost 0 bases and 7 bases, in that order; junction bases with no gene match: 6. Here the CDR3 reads CASSVDPGRGNEQFF. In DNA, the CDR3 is TGTGCCAGCAGCGTAGACCCCGGGAGGGGGAATGAGCAGTTCTTC.

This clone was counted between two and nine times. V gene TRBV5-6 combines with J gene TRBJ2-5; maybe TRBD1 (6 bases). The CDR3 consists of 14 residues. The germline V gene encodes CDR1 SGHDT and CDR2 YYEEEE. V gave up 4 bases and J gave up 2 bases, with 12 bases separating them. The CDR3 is CASSVRTDQETQYF. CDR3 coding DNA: TGTGCCAGCAGCGTTCGGACAGATCAAGAGACCCAGTACTTC.

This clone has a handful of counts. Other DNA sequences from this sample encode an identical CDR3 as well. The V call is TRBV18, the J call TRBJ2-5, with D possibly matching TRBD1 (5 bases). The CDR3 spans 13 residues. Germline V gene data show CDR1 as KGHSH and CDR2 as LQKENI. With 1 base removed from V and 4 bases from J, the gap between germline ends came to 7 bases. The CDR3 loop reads CASSPRQGETQYF. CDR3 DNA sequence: TGTGCCAGCTCACCACGGCAGGGAGAGACCCAGTACTTC.

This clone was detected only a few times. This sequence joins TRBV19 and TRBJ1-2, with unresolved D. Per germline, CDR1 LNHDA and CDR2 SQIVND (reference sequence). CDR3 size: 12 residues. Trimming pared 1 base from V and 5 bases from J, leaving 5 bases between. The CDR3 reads CASSIGQYGYTF. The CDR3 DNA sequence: TGTGCCAGTAGTATAGGGCAGTATGGCTACACCTTC.

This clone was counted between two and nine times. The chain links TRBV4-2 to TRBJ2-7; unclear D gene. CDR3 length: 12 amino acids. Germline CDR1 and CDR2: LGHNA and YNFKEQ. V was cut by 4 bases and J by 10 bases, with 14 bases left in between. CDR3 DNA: TGTGCCAGCAGCCCTGACTCCGGGTCCCAGTACTTC. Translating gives CASSPDSGSQYF.